The sample holds many counts of the clone carrying this T cell receptor (beta chain). Its target is unknown. These data belong to a study of T cell repertoires in cytomegalovirus infection. Overall study context: Well-studied HLA-B-restricted epitopes and recently identified HLA-C-restricted epitopes of CMV were both used in the study.

Germline V gene data show CDR1 as SGHVS and CDR2 as FNYEAQ. The CDR3 loop spans 16 amino acids. Trimming removed 7 bases at V and 2 bases at J, with 18 bases between. One entry per CDR3 protein results from TCRdb running MiXCR on the reads. The repertoire includes 700,000 to 950,000 distinct CDR3 sequences, approximately 32% of them detected once, and roughly 12% sits in the top ten. The TCR comes from a human donor in good health (CMV status not recorded). Some clones in this sample may be carry-over from other donors' samples. The source material was cultured CD8+ T cells from PBMCs, sampled from culture after CMV antigen stimulation. V gene TRBV7-6 combines with J gene TRBJ2-1; possible D gene TRBD1, 5 bases. CDR3 sequence (DNA): TGTGCCAGCACCATGAAGGGGTTAGGCGCCTACAATGAGCAGTTCTTC. This encodes CASTMKGLGAYNEQFF. The full variable domain, in which reference TRBV7-6 and TRBJ2-1 provide the parts outside the CDR3, is GAGVSQSPRYKVTKRGQDVALRCDPISGHVSLYWYRQALGQGPEFLTYFNYEAQQDKSGLPNDRFSAERPEGSISTLTIQRTEQRDSAMYRCASTMKGLGAYNEQFFGPGTRLTVL.